These 3 T cell receptor beta chains were sequenced from one sample in a study of CD4 T cells in lung cancer. Method: immunoSEQ multiplex PCR; TCRdb's copy keeps in-frame clones and lacks some. The data hold 200 to 250 clones, with approximately 90% observed a single time. Mutant 27-mer peptides stimulated the PBMCs for about 13 days before restimulation with peptide-pulsed autologous B cells. The sorted cells were live T cells secreting IFNgamma after restimulation with peptide-pulsed B cells. For about 12 to 22 days, sorted cells were expanded at around 3 or 10 per well. No antigen has been identified for these receptors. The sequencing input was a CD4+ T cell line or clone grown in culture. All receptors come from a woman aged 55 to 70 with non-small cell lung cancer. Some clones in this sample may be carry-over from other donors' samples.

The chain is built from TRBV19 and TRBJ2-2; D remains ambiguous. The CDR3 totals 14 residues. V lost 3 bases and J 5 bases, leaving 10 bases between the germline ends. CDR1 is LNHDA, CDR2 SQIVND, per germline (reference sequence). This chain's CDR3 is CASSILDETGELFF. The CDR3 region has the DNA TGTGCCAGTAGTATTCTCGATGAAACCGGGGAGCTGTTTTTT.

The genes are TRBV7-9 and TRBJ2-7; a possible D gene is TRBD1 (6 bases). The CDR3 contains 15 residues. Trimming shortened V by 2 bases and J by 2 bases, and 13 bases separated the two germline ends. Germline V gives CDR1 SEHNR, CDR2 FQNEAQ (reference sequence). CDR3 nucleotide sequence: TGTGCCAGCAGCTTAACAGGGCAGTTCGCCTACGAGCAGTACTTC. The encoded protein is CASSLTGQFAYEQYF.

This chain uses TRBV6-5 with TRBJ2-2; 7 bases are a match to TRBD1. This CDR3 spans 12 amino acids. The V gene's germline CDR1 is MNHEY and CDR2 SVGAGI. The V and J ends lost 5 bases and 6 bases, in that order; junction bases with no gene match: 0. In DNA, the CDR3 is TGTGCCAGCAGTCAGGGGGCCGGGGAGCTGTTTTTT. This encodes CASSQGAGELFF.